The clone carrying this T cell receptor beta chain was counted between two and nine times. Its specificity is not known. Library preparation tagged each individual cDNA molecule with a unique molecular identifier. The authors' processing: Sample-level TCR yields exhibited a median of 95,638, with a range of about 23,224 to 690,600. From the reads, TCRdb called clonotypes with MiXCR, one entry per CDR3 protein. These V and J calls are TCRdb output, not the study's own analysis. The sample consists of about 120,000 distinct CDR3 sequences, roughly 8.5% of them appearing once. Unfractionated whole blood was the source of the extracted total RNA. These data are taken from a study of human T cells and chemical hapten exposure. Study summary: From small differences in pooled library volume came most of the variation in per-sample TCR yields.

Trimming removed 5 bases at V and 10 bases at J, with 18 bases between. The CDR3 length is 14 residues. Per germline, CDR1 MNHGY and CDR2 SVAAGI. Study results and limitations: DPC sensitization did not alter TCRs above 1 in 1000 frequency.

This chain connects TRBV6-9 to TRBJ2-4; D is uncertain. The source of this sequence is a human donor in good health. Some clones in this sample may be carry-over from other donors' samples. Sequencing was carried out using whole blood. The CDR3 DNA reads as TGTGCCAGCAGTCAGACGGACGCGGCCGATATTCAGTACTTC. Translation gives CASSQTDAADIQYF.